The 10 T cell receptor beta chains below all came from one sample that was sequenced in a study of blood T cell repertoires in COVID-19. Some clones are missing from TCRdb's copy, which holds only in-frame ones; the method was immunoSEQ multiplex PCR. The sample includes roughly 100,000 clones, 71% seen only once; the top ten take 0.75% to 1%. The sample comprised peripheral blood. The source is a human donor with acute or convalescent COVID-19. The donor label of this sample is uncertain.

V gene TRBV5-1 combines with J gene TRBJ1-4, with 7 bases matching TRBD1. V shed 3 bases and J 8 bases; nucleotides not matched to a gene: 13. The CDR3 consists of 16 residues. Germline loops: CDR1 SGHRS, CDR2 YFSETQ. The CDR3 here is CASSSWTGGVEEKLFF. CDR3 in DNA: TGCGCCAGCAGCTCCTGGACAGGCGGTGTCGAGGAAAAACTGTTTTTT.

The rearrangement links TRBV15 to TRBJ2-5, with a possible D match to TRBD1 (6 bases). Germline V gene sequence: CDR1 LNHNV, CDR2 YYDKDF (reference sequence). The germline V and J ends were trimmed by 10 bases and 2 bases, with 11 bases remaining between them. This CDR3 has 12 residues. The DNA of the CDR3 is TGTGCCATCCAGGACAGTCAAGAGACCCAGTACTTC. Protein product: CAIQDSQETQYF. Looking up the rest from reference TRBV15 and TRBJ2-5 gives the full variable domain: DAMVIQNPRYQVTQFGKPVTLSCSQTLNHNVMYWYQQKSSQAPKLLFHYYDKDFNNEADTPDNFQSRRPNTSFCFLDIRSPGLGDTAMYLCAIQDSQETQYFGPGTRLLVL.

The genes are TRBV19 and TRBJ1-3; D gene ambiguous. The V gene's germline CDR1 is LNHDA and CDR2 SQIVND (reference sequence). V was shortened by 7 bases and J by 4 bases, with 11 bases between the two germline ends. CDR3 size: 13 residues. The CDR3 DNA reads as TGTGCCAGTACCACCGAGGGAGGAAACACCATATATTTT. Its protein is CASTTEGGNTIYF.

As concerns this clone: A much larger clone sits a single nucleotide away, making a read error possible. The CDR3 sequence: CASSSGVQPQHF. Here the CDR3 DNA reads TGTGCCAGCAGCTCAGGGGTTCAGCCCCAGCATTTT. This chain links TRBV7-9 with TRBJ1-5, with a weak D call TRBD1 (6 bases). The CDR3 covers 12 residues. Per the germline V gene, CDR1 is SEHNR and CDR2 is FQNEAQ (reference sequence). Trimming took 4 bases from V and 6 from J, leaving 7 bases between them.

This clone was detected a few times. The chain uses TRBV5-4 and TRBJ2-7; 9 nucleotides agree with TRBD1. The length of the CDR3 is 14 residues. Losses at the gene ends were 2 bases for V and 2 bases for J; bases not matched to a gene: 2. The V gene's germline CDR1 is SGHNT and CDR2 YYREEE (reference sequence). CDR3 sequence (DNA): TGTGCCAGCAGCTTTGGGACAGGGACCTACGAGCAGTACGTC. Its protein is CASSFGTGTYEQYV.

CDR3 in amino acids: CASHQGAQIEAFF. CDR3 nucleotide sequence: TGTGCCAGTCATCAGGGGGCGCAAATTGAAGCTTTCTTT. V is TRBV28 and J is TRBJ1-1, with 8 nucleotides matching TRBD1. Germline V gene data show CDR1 as MDHEN and CDR2 as SYDVKM. V gave up 9 bases and J gave up 7 bases; unmatched junction bases: 10. The CDR3 is 13 residues long.

The chain recombines TRBV10-3 with TRBJ1-2, with 10 positions matching TRBD1. From germline, CDR1 is ENHRY and CDR2 SYGVKD. The CDR3 runs 16 residues. V gave up 2 bases and J gave up 7 bases; unmatched junction bases: 10. CDR3 in amino acids: CAISERGDRGDGGYTF. The CDR3 nucleotides read TGTGCCATCAGTGAGAGGGGGGACAGGGGTGACGGTGGCTACACCTTC.

The chain carries TRBV7-6 and TRBJ1-5; the match to TRBD1 covers 9 bases. V lost 5 bases and J lost 5; bases outside the gene matches: 1. The germline V gene encodes CDR1 SGHVS and CDR2 FNYEAQ. The length of the CDR3 is 13 residues. Here the CDR3 reads CASSRTGDQPQHF. The CDR3 nucleotides read TGTGCCAGCAGCCGGACAGGGGATCAGCCCCAGCATTTT.

The rearrangement joins TRBV4-2 to TRBJ1-5; 7 bases fit TRBD1. Germline-derived CDR1 and CDR2 are LGHNA and YNFKEQ. The CDR3 contains 19 residues. V was clipped by 4 bases and J by 0 bases; unmatched bases: 15. In nucleotides, the CDR3 is TGTGCCAGCAGCCGAGCCGGGACAGCCGGGGGAGATAGCAATCAGCCCCAGCATTTT. Translating gives CASSRAGTAGGDSNQPQHF.

This clone came up many times. The gene calls are TRBV4-1 and TRBJ2-5, with a tentative D call TRBD2 (5 bases). CDR1 is MGHRA and CDR2 is YSYEKL in the germline V gene. The CDR3 loop spans 14 amino acids. V was cut by 1 base and J by 1 base, with 7 bases left in between. DNA for the CDR3: TGCGCCAGCAGCCAAGCGGACTTCCAAGAGACCCAGTACTTC. This translates into CASSQADFQETQYF.